Each of the 29 T cell receptor beta chains below was sequenced from the same sample in a study of blood T cell repertoires in COVID-19. The protocol was immunoSEQ multiplex PCR, while the TCRdb copy is restricted to in-frame clones and leaves out a portion. The sample has more than 50,000 clones; around nine tenths are singletons. The specimen was peripheral blood. These TCRs come from a human donor in a cohort sampled during active COVID-19.

The rearrangement joins TRBV4-1 to TRBJ1-3; TRBD1 might be the D (5 bases). The CDR3 loop spans 17 amino acids. Per germline, CDR1 MGHRA and CDR2 YSYEKL. With 1 base removed from V and 1 base from J, the gap between germline ends came to 14 bases. The CDR3 sequence is CASSQVKGEPSGNTIYF. For the CDR3, the DNA is TGCGCCAGCAGCCAAGTAAAAGGGGAACCATCTGGAAACACCATATATTTT.

The table lists this clone with a count of one. The V gene is TRBV28, the J gene TRBJ2-7; D gene ambiguous. There are 11 residues in the CDR3. From germline, CDR1 is MDHEN and CDR2 SYDVKM. The V end lost 6 bases, the J end lost 3 bases, and 6 bases lay between the germline ends. The CDR3 nucleotides are TGTGCCAGCAGCAACTACTACGAGCAGTACTTC. Its translation is CASSNYYEQYF.

A word on this clone: Germline and junction disagree at one end, which may indicate a read error. V usage is TRBV5-1 and J usage is TRBJ1-2, with TRBD1 as a possible D gene (5 bases). This CDR3 is 12 amino acids long. Germline V gene lookup returns CDR1 SGHRS and CDR2 YFSETQ. The CDR3 sequence: CASSLTGAAIAF. The CDR3 region has the DNA TGCGCCAGCAGCCTGACTGGGGCCGCAATAGCCTTC.

The chain is built from TRBV28 and TRBJ2-7; 7 bases align to TRBD1. The V gene's germline CDR1 is MDHEN and CDR2 SYDVKM. The CDR3 has 15 amino acids. The V and J ends lost 3 bases and 0 bases, in that order; junction bases with no gene match: 5. The CDR3 nucleotides read TGTGCCAGCAGTTTGAGGGGGCCAAGCTCCTACGAGCAGTACTTC. Protein product: CASSLRGPSSYEQYF.

The rearrangement links TRBV28 to TRBJ2-1; 7 nucleotides match TRBD1. Germline trimming cut 6 bases from V and 1 base from J; bases unmatched to any gene: 9. Germline V gene sequence: CDR1 MDHEN, CDR2 SYDVKM. This CDR3 spans 16 amino acids. This CDR3 is CASRTPTGISYNEQFF. The CDR3, as DNA: TGTGCCAGCAGAACCCCGACAGGGATATCCTACAATGAGCAGTTCTTC. Variable domain in full (rest from reference TRBV28 and TRBJ2-1): DVKVTQSSRYLVKRTGEKVFLECVQDMDHENMFWYRQDPGLGLRLIYFSYDVKMKEKGDIPEGYSVSREKKERFSLILESASTNQTSMYLCASRTPTGISYNEQFFGPGTRLTVL.

The table lists this clone with a count of one. The V call is TRBV9, the J call TRBJ2-7; TRBD2 might be the D (5 bases). Germline CDR1 is SGDLS and CDR2 is YYNGEE. V lost 4 bases and J 6 bases, leaving 17 bases between the germline ends. CDR3 length equals 14 residues. The CDR3 nucleotides read TGTGCCAGCAGCTTCAAAAGTAGGGAGTCCGAGCAGTACTTC. This gives the protein CASSFKSRESEQYF.

This chain links TRBV4-3 with TRBJ2-3; 10 nucleotides align to TRBD2. Germline V gene sequence: CDR1 LGHNA, CDR2 YSLEER. This CDR3 region has 15 residues. With 4 bases clipped from V and 5 bases from J, the junction kept 6 bases outside the gene matches. The CDR3 region is CASSPSGSKQDTQYF. CDR3 in DNA: TGCGCCAGCAGCCCTAGCGGGAGTAAGCAAGATACGCAGTATTTT.

CDR3 bases: TGTGCCTGGAGCATAACAGGGGGCCCCTACAATGAGCAGTTCTTC. Its translation is CAWSITGGPYNEQFF. The chain uses TRBV30 and TRBJ2-1; 9 bases agree with TRBD1. CDR3 size: 15 residues. The trim removed 3 bases at V and 2 bases at J, leaving 5 bases unmatched. Looked up from germline, CDR1 is GTSNPN and CDR2 is SVGIG (reference sequence). Together with reference TRBV30 and TRBJ2-1, the CDR3 gives the full variable domain: SQTIHQWPATLVQPVGSPLSLECTVEGTSNPNLYWYRQAAGRGLQLLFYSVGIGQISSEVPQNLSASRPQDRQFILSSKKLLLSDSGFYLCAWSITGGPYNEQFFGPGTRLTVL.

The rearrangement links TRBV18 to TRBJ1-2, with D hard to call. Trimming left V 3 bases short and J 3 bases short, with 17 bases between. This CDR3 is built from 16 residues. CDR1 and CDR2 from the germline V gene are KGHSH and LQKENI. The CDR3 sequence: CASSPVASGLDYGYTF. CDR3 sequence (DNA): TGTGCCAGCTCACCGGTGGCCTCGGGTCTGGACTATGGCTACACCTTC.

The V call is TRBV24-1, the J call TRBJ2-1, with TRBD1 identical over 7 bases. CDR1 is KGHDR, CDR2 SFDVKD, per germline. This CDR3 is 12 amino acids long. V lost 5 bases to trimming and J lost 6 bases; unmatched junction nucleotides: 0. CDR3 DNA sequence: TGTGCCACCAGTGGGACAGGCAATGAGCAGTTCTTC. As protein: CATSGTGNEQFF.

The gene calls are TRBV19 and TRBJ2-4; a weak D match, TRBD2 (6 bases). The germline V and J ends were trimmed by 7 bases and 3 bases, with 13 bases remaining between them. This CDR3 spans 14 amino acids. Germline CDR1 and CDR2: LNHDA and SQIVND (reference sequence). The CDR3 sequence: CASTLGGNKNIQYF. Here the CDR3 DNA reads TGTGCCAGTACGTTGGGAGGAAACAAAAACATTCAGTACTTC.

The rearrangement joins TRBV7-9 to TRBJ1-6; TRBD1 aligns across 8 bases. The CDR3 runs 16 residues. Losses at the gene ends were 5 bases for V and 9 bases for J; bases not matched to a gene: 12. From germline, CDR1 is SEHNR and CDR2 FQNEAQ (reference sequence). In nucleotides, the CDR3 is TGTGCCAGCAGCCCTAGTGGGGGACAGGCGGCTTCACCCCTCCACTTT. This translates into CASSPSGGQAASPLHF.

The gene calls are TRBV9 and TRBJ2-5; TRBD1 aligns across 7 bases. The germline V gene encodes CDR1 SGDLS and CDR2 YYNGEE. The CDR3 covers 14 residues. Germline trimming cut 0 bases from V and 5 bases from J; bases unmatched to any gene: 4. For the CDR3, the DNA is TGTGCCAGCAGCGTAGAGGGGGCCGGCGAGACCCAGTACTTC. Encoded protein: CASSVEGAGETQYF.

This clone has only one observation. This chain joins TRBV27 and TRBJ2-7; 8 bases are a match to TRBD1. The CDR3 is made up of 15 amino acids. J gave up 1 base and V 4 bases, and 6 bases lay outside the gene matches. The germline CDR1 and CDR2 sequences are MNHEY and SMNVEV (reference sequence). CDR3 bases: TGTGCCAGCAGTTGGGGGACAGGTAAATCCTACGAGCAGTACTTC. Its translation is CASSWGTGKSYEQYF.

The chain joins TRBV6-5 to TRBJ1-5; D gene ambiguous. Germline V gene lookup returns CDR1 MNHEY and CDR2 SVGAGI. V shed 2 bases and J shed 2 bases, with 7 bases lying between them. The CDR3 is 14 residues long. The CDR3 nucleotides read TGTGCCAGCAGTTACAGAGGTGGCAATCAGCCCCAGCATTTT. This codes for CASSYRGGNQPQHF.

V is TRBV5-1 and J is TRBJ2-3, with 7 bases identical to TRBD1. V lost 3 bases to trimming and J lost 3 bases; unmatched junction nucleotides: 1. From germline, CDR1 is SGHRS and CDR2 YFSETQ. This CDR3 spans 13 amino acids. This CDR3 reads CASSWGQTDTQYF. CDR3 nucleotides: TGCGCCAGCAGCTGGGGACAGACAGATACGCAGTATTTT.

This chain uses TRBV7-9 with TRBJ1-1; D call uncertain. V lost 5 bases and J 11 bases, leaving 21 bases between the germline ends. CDR3 size: 14 residues. The germline CDR1 and CDR2 sequences are SEHNR and FQNEAQ (reference sequence). For the CDR3, the DNA is TGTGCCAGCAGCGGAGAGGTGGCGGGCCCCGGGGCTTTCTTT. Amino acid sequence: CASSGEVAGPGAFF.

The V and J genes are TRBV28 and TRBJ2-1; TRBD2 is a possible D gene (5 bases). The CDR3 length is 15 residues. Germline V gene sequence: CDR1 MDHEN, CDR2 SYDVKM. Trimming took off 4 bases at V and 1 base at J, with 11 bases between the two ends. The CDR3 DNA reads as TGTGCCAGCAGTTCCCCCAGCGGATCCTACAATGAGCAGTTCTTC. Its protein product is CASSSPSGSYNEQFF.

This rearrangement joins TRBV19 to TRBJ1-2, with D tentatively TRBD1 (5 bases). The CDR3 length is 13 residues. The germline V gene encodes CDR1 LNHDA and CDR2 SQIVND (reference sequence). Deletions cut 3 bases from V and 5 bases from J, with 10 bases between. The chain's CDR3 is CASSMTVSYGYTF. The CDR3 DNA is TGTGCCAGTAGTATGACAGTTTCTTATGGCTACACCTTC.

The chain employs TRBV10-3 and TRBJ2-1; TRBD2 might be the D (7 bases). V lost 0 bases to trimming and J lost 3 bases, with 15 bases between them. Per the germline V gene, CDR1 is ENHRY and CDR2 is SYGVKD. The CDR3 is made up of 17 amino acids. The CDR3 here is CAISESITGGLYNEQFF. In DNA form, the CDR3 reads TGTGCCATCAGTGAGTCTATTACGGGGGGCCTCTACAATGAGCAGTTCTTC.

This clone was seen only once. The V call is TRBV4-1, the J call TRBJ2-1; the D gene is possibly TRBD1 (6 bases). Trimming removed 3 bases at V and 9 bases at J, with 12 bases between. The CDR3 covers 13 residues. Germline-derived CDR1 and CDR2 are MGHRA and YSYEKL. CDR3 DNA sequence: TGCGCCAGCAGCCAGATGACAGGTACTGAGCAGTTCTTC. Its protein product is CASSQMTGTEQFF.

V and J are TRBV20-1 and TRBJ1-2; D is unresolved. V was pared by 3 bases and J by 8 bases, with 16 bases between. This CDR3 has 13 amino acids. Germline V gene lookup returns CDR1 DFQATT and CDR2 SNEGSKA (reference sequence). The DNA for the CDR3 is TGCAGTGCTAGTGGAGCAGGCCTGTGGGGCTACACCTTC. It translates to CSASGAGLWGYTF.

V gene TRBV19 combines with J gene TRBJ2-2; 8 positions agree with TRBD2. CDR3 size: 14 residues. Trimming took 5 bases from V and 9 from J; bases not matched to a gene: 8. Germline assignment: CDR1 LNHDA and CDR2 SQIVND (reference sequence). CDR3 sequence reads: CASSEGLVVRELFF. DNA of the CDR3: TGTGCCAGTAGTGAGGGACTAGTGGTCCGGGAGCTGTTTTTT.

The V gene is TRBV6-4, the J gene TRBJ2-3; 8 nucleotides agree with TRBD2. The CDR3 is made up of 15 amino acids. Germline V gene data show CDR1 as MRHNA and CDR2 as SNTAGT. Germline trimming cut 4 bases from V and 0 bases from J; bases unmatched to any gene: 3. This CDR3 reads CASSVASGSTDTQYF. DNA of the CDR3: TGTGCCAGCAGTGTGGCTAGCGGGAGCACAGATACGCAGTATTTT.

The rearrangement joins TRBV9 to TRBJ1-1, with a weak D call TRBD1 (6 bases). There are 15 residues in the CDR3. V lost 0 bases to trimming and J lost 1 base, with 10 bases between them. The V gene's germline CDR1 is SGDLS and CDR2 YYNGEE. CDR3 sequence reads: CASSVAGQRNTEAFF. In DNA form, the CDR3 reads TGTGCCAGCAGCGTAGCTGGACAGAGGAACACTGAAGCTTTCTTT.

The chain is built from TRBV9 and TRBJ2-2; 7 bases agree with TRBD2. Germline V gene sequence: CDR1 SGDLS, CDR2 YYNGEE. The J segment lost 0 bases and the V segment lost 0 bases, leaving 2 bases of the junction unmatched. This CDR3 has 16 residues. CDR3 loop: CASSVGSGSNTGELFF. The DNA for the CDR3 is TGTGCCAGCAGCGTAGGTAGCGGGTCGAACACCGGGGAGCTGTTTTTT. The full variable domain, its missing parts supplied by reference TRBV9 and TRBJ2-2, is DSGVTQTPKHLITATGQRVTLRCSPRSGDLSVYWYQQSLDQGLQFLIQYYNGEERAKGNILERFSAQQFPDLHSELNLSSLELGDSALYFCASSVGSGSNTGELFFGEGSRLTVL.

V is TRBV4-2 and J is TRBJ2-5; 16 nucleotides align to TRBD2. The germline CDR1 and CDR2 sequences are LGHNA and YNFKEQ. Trimming cost V 0 bases and J 5 bases; bases outside gene matches: 6. This CDR3 has 18 amino acids. CDR3 region: CASSQEGTSGGARETQYF. The CDR3 DNA reads TGTGCCAGCAGCCAAGAAGGGACTAGCGGGGGGGCCAGGGAGACCCAGTACTTC.

This clone was counted a single time. This chain links TRBV6-4 with TRBJ2-3, with TRBD2 matching 8 bases. V was clipped by 6 bases and J by 4 bases; unmatched bases: 6. Germline lookup yields CDR1 MRHNA and CDR2 SNTAGT. The CDR3 runs 14 residues. The CDR3, as DNA: TGTGCCAGCAGAACCGGGACTAGTCCAGATACGCAGTATTTT. It translates to CASRTGTSPDTQYF.

The chain employs TRBV28 and TRBJ2-1; no clear D. Trimming pared 2 bases from V and 9 bases from J, leaving 11 bases between. CDR1 is MDHEN, CDR2 SYDVKM, per germline. The CDR3 loop spans 13 amino acids. The CDR3 is CASSLRSRIEQFF. The DNA for the CDR3 is TGTGCCAGCAGTTTAAGGAGTAGGATTGAGCAGTTCTTC.